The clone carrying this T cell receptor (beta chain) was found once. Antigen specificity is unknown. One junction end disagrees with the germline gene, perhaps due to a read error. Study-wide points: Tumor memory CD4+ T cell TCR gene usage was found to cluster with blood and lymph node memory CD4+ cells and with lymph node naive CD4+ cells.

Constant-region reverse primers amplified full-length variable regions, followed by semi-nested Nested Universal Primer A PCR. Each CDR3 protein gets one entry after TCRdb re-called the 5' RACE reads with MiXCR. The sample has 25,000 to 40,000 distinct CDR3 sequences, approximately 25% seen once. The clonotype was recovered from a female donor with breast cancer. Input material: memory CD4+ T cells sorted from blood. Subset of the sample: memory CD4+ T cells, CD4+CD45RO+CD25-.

The CDR3 loop is CASTGPRTGEGGTEAFF. The CDR3 bases are TGTGCTAGCACCGGCCCCCGGACAGGGGAAGGGGGCACTGAAGCTTTCTTT. This chain joins TRBV7-7 and TRBJ1-1, with TRBD1 matching over 9 bases. The CDR3 spans 17 residues. The germline CDR1 and CDR2 sequences are SSHAT and FNYEAQ (reference sequence).